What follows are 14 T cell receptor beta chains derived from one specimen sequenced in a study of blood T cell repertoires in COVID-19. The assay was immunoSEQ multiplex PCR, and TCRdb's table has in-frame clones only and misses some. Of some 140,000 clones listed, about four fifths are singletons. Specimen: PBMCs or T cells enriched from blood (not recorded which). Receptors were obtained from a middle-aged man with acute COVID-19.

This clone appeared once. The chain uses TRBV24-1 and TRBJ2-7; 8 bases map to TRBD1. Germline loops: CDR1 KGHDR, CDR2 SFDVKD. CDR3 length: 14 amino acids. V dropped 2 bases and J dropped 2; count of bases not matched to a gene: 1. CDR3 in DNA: TGTGCCACCAGTGATTGGACAGGGCCCTACGAGCAGTACTTC. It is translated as CATSDWTGPYEQYF.

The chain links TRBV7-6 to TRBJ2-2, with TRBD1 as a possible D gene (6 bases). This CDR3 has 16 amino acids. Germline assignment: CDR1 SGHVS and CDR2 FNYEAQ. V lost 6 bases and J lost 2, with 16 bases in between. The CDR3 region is CASSLLPGQNTGELFF. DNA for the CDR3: TGTGCCAGCAGTCTACTCCCGGGACAAAACACCGGGGAGCTGTTTTTT.

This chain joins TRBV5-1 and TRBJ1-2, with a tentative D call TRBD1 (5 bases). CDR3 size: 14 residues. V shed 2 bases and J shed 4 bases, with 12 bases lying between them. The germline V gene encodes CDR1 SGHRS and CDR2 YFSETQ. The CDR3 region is CASSLNQGSYGYTF. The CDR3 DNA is TGCGCCAGCAGCTTAAATCAGGGATCCTATGGCTACACCTTC.

The CDR3 nucleotides are TGTGCCAGCAGTTACCGCGCCGGGGGCTACACCTTC. This translates into CASSYRAGGYTF. The chain joins TRBV6-5 to TRBJ1-2; D is ambiguous. Germline assignment: CDR1 MNHEY and CDR2 SVGAGI. The CDR3 extends over 12 amino acids. The V end was cut by 2 bases, the J end by 8 bases, with 9 bases between.

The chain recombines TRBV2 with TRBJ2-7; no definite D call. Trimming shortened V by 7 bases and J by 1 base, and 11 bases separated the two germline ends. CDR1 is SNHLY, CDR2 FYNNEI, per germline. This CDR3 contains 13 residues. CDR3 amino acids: CASKGPGSYEQYF. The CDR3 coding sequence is TGTGCCAGCAAAGGCCCCGGGTCCTACGAGCAGTACTTC.

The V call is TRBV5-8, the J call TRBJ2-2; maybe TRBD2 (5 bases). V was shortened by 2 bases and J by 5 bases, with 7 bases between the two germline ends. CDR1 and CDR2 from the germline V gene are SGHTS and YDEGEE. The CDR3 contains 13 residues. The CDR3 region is CASSFRGTGELFF. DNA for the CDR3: TGTGCCAGCAGCTTTCGGGGAACCGGGGAGCTGTTTTTT. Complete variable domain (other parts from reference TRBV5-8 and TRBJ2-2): EAGVTQSPTHLIKTRGQQATLRCSPISGHTSVYWYQQALGLGLQFLLWYDEGEERNRGNFPPRFSGRQFPNYSSELNVNALELEDSALYLCASSFRGTGELFFGEGSRLTVL.

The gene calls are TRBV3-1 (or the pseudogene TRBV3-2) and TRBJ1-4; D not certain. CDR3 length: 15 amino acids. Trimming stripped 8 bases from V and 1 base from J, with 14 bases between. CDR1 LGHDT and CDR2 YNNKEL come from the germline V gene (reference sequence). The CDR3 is CASGGEQQTNEKLFF. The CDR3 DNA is TGTGCCAGCGGCGGCGAACAACAAACTAATGAAAAACTGTTTTTT.

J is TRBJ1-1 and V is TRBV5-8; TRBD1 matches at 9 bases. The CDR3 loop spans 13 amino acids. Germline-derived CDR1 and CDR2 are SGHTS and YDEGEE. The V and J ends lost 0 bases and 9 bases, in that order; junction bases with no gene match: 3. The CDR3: CASSLVDRGKAFF. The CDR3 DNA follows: TGTGCCAGCAGCTTGGTTGACAGGGGGAAAGCTTTCTTT. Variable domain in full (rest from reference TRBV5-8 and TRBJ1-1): EAGVTQSPTHLIKTRGQQATLRCSPISGHTSVYWYQQALGLGLQFLLWYDEGEERNRGNFPPRFSGRQFPNYSSELNVNALELEDSALYLCASSLVDRGKAFFGQGTRLTVV.

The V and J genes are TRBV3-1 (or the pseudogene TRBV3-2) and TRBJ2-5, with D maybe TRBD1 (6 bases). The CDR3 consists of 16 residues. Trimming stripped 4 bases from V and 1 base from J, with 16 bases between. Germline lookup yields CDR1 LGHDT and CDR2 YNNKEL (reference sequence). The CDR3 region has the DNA TGTGCCAGCAGCCCAGGGGTCGAGCGGACCCAAGAGACCCAGTACTTC. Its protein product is CASSPGVERTQETQYF.

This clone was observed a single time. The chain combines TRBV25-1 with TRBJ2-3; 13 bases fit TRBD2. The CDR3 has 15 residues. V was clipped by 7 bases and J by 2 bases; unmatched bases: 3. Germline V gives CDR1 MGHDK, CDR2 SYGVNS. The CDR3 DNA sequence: TGTGCCAGCACAGGGACTAGCGGGGTCACAGATACGCAGTATTTT. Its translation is CASTGTSGVTDTQYF.

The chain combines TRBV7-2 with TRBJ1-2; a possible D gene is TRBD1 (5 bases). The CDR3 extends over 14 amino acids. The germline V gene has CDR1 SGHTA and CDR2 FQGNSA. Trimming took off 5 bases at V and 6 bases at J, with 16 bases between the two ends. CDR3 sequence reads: CASSAPRGEDGYTF. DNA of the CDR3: TGTGCCAGCAGCGCCCCCCGGGGGGAAGATGGCTACACCTTC.

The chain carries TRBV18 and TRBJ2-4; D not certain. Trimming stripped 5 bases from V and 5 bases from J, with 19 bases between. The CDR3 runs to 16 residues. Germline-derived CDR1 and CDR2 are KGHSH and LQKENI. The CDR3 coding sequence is TGTGCCAGCTCAAATAACGGCGGTTCCGGAGAAAACATTCAGTACTTC. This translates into CASSNNGGSGENIQYF.

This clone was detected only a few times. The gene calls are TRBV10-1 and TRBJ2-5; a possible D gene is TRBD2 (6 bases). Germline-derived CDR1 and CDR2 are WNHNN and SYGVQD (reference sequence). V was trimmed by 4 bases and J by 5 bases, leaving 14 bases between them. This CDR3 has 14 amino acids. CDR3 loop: CASSGGAGRETQYF. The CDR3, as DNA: TGCGCCAGCAGTGGGGGAGCGGGTCGGGAGACCCAGTACTTC.

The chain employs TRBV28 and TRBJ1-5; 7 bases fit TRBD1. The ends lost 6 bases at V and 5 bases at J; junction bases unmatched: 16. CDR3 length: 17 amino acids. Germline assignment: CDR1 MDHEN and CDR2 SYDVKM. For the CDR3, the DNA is TGTGCCAGCAGCACCCGAGACGACAGGGAGTATCATCAGCCCCAGCATTTT. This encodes CASSTRDDREYHQPQHF.